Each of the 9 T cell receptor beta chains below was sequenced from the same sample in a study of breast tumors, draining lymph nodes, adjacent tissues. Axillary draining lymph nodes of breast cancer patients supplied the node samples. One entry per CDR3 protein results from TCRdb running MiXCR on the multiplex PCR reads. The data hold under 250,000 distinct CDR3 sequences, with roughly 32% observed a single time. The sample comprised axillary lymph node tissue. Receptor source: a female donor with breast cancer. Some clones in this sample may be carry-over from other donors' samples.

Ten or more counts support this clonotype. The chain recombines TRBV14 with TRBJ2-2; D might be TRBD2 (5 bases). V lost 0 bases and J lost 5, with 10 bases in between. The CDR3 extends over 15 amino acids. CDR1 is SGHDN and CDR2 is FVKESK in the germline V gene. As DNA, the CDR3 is TGTGCCAGCAGCCAAGACGGGGTCGGAACCGGGGAGCTGTTTTTT. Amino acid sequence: CASSQDGVGTGELFF.

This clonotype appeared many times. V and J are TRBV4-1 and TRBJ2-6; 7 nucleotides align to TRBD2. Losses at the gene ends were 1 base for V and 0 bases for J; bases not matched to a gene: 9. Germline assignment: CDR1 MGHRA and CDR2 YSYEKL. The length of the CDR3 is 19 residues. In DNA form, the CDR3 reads TGCGCCAGCAGCCAAGTTGGGCTAGCGGACCGCTCTGGGGCCAACGTCCTGACTTTC. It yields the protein CASSQVGLADRSGANVLTF.

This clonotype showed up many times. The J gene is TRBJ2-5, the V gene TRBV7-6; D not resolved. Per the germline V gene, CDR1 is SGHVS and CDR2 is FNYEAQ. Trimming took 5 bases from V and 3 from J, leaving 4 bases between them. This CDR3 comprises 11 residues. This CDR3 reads CASSQEETQYF. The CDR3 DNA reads TGTGCCAGCAGCCAAGAAGAGACCCAGTACTTC.

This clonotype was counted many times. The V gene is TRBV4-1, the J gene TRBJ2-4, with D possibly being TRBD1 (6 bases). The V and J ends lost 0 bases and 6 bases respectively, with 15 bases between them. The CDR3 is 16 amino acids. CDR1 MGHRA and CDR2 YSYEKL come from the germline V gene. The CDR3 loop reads CASSQDPLGRGNIQYF. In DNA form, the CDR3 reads TGCGCCAGCAGCCAAGATCCCCTGGGCAGGGGAAACATTCAGTACTTC.

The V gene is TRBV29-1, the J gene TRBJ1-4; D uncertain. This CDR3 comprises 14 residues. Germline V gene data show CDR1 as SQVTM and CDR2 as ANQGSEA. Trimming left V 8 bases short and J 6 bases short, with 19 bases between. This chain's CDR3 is CSLDGRHGDEKLFF. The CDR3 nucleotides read TGCAGCTTAGATGGAAGACACGGGGATGAAAAACTGTTTTTT.

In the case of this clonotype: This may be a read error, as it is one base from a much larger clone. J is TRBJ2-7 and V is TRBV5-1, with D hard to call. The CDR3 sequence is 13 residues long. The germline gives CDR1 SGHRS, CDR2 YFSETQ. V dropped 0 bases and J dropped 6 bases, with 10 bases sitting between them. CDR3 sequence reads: CASSLGAPAEQYF. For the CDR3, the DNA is TGCGCCAGCAGCTTGGGTGCCCCGGCCGAGCAGTACTTC.

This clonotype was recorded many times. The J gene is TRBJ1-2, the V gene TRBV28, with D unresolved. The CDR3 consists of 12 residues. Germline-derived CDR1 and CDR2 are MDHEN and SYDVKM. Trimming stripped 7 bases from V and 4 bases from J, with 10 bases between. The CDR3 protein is CASTIGRYGYTF. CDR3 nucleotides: TGTGCCAGCACCATCGGGCGCTATGGCTACACCTTC.

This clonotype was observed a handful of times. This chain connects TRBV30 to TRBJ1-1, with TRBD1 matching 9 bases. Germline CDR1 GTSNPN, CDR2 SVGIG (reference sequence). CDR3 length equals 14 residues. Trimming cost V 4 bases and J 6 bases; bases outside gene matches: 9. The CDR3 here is CAWNHRGRIPEAFF. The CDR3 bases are TGTGCCTGGAACCACAGGGGGCGCATCCCTGAAGCTTTCTTT.

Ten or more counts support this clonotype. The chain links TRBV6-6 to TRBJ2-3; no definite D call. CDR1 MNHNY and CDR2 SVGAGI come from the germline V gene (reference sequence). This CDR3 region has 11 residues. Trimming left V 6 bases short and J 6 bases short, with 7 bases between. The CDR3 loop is CASSPRDTQYF. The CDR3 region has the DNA TGTGCCAGCAGCCCAAGGGATACGCAGTATTTT.